The clone carrying this T cell receptor beta chain appeared a few times. What it binds is not known. The CDR3 is 14 residues long. The junction had 5 bases not matched to a gene; V was cut back by 3 bases and J by 5 bases. Germline CDR1 KGHDR, CDR2 SFDVKD. The data originate from a study of vaccination and CD4 T cells after COVID-19. Study at large: Median draw time for post-COVID samples was 85 to 110 days post-diagnosis (range 35 to 161).

As for treatment: roughly ten-day PBMC culture with coronavirus spike peptide pools or control peptides (ViraFEST assay). US Alpha, Beta and Delta variants postdated the positive PCR dates, which ran from March to December 2020. Oncomine TCR Beta short-read sequencing was applied to DNA from cultured CD4+ T cells. TCRdb redid the calling of the PCR reads with MiXCR, one entry per CDR3 protein. The sample lists about 19,000 distinct CDR3 sequences; under 60% were seen once. The V gene is TRBV24-1, the J gene TRBJ2-7; TRBD1 matches 8 bases. This receptor was obtained from a human donor who had recovered from COVID-19. The sample consisted of CD4+ T cells from blood, cultured in vitro. The CDR3 spells CATSDAGTGDEQYF. The CDR3 DNA sequence: TGTGCCACCAGTGATGCCGGGACAGGCGACGAGCAGTACTTC.